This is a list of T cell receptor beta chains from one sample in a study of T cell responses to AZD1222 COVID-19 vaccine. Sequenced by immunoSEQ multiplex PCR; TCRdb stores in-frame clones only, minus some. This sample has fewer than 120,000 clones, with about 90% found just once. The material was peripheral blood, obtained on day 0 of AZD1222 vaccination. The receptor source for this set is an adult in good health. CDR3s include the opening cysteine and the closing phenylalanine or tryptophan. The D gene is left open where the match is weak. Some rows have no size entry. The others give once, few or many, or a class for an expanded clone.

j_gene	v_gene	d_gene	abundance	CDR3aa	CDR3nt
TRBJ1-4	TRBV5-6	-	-	CASSLVAGVYEKLFF	TGTGCCAGCAGCTTGGTGGCAGGGGTTTATGAAAAACTGTTTTTT
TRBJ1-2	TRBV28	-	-	CASSTLHYGYTF	TGTGCCTCCTCTACACTGCACTATGGCTACACCTTC
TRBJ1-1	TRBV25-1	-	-	CASSESGRWGHTEAFF	TGTGCCAGCAGTGAAAGTGGGCGATGGGGACACACTGAAGCTTTCTTT
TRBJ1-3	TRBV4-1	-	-	CASSQGTDSSGNTIYF	TGCGCCAGCAGCCAAGGGACCGACAGCTCTGGAAACACCATATATTTT
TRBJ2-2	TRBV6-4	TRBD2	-	CASSDSAGGPGELFF	TGTGCCAGCAGTGACTCAGCGGGGGGGCCCGGGGAGCTGTTTTTT
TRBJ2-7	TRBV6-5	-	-	CASKGSTYEQYF	TGTGCCAGCAAGGGGTCCACCTACGAGCAGTACTTC
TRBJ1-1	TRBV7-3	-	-	CASSLEVYTEAFF	TGTGCCAGCAGCTTGGAGGTTTACACTGAAGCTTTCTTT
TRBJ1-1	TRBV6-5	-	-	CASSSPRGNTEAFF	TGTGCCAGCAGTAGTCCGAGGGGAAACACTGAAGCTTTCTTT
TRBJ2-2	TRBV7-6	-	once	CASSFSGPNTGELFF	TGTGCCAGCAGCTTCTCCGGGCCCAACACCGGGGAGCTGTTTTTT
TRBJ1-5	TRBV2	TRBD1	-	CASALTGGIDQPQHF	TGTGCCAGCGCTCTGACAGGGGGCATCGATCAGCCCCAGCATTTT
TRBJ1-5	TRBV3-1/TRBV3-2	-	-	CASSQEPGSHQPQHF	TGTGCCAGCAGCCAGGAGCCCGGGAGCCATCAGCCCCAGCATTTT
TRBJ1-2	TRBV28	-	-	CASSSPPDLNYGYTF	TGTGCCAGCAGTTCCCCCCCTGACCTTAACTATGGCTACACCTTC
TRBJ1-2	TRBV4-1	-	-	CASSQAPQAGGYGYTF	TGCGCCAGCAGCCAAGCCCCTCAGGCCGGCGGCTATGGCTACACCTTC
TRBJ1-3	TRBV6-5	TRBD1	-	CASSPYRGTGNTIYF	TGTGCCAGCAGTCCCTACAGGGGGACTGGAAACACCATATATTTT
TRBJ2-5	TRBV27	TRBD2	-	CASSSLGLAGGQYF	TGTGCCAGCAGTTCCTTGGGACTAGCGGGGGGCCAGTACTTC
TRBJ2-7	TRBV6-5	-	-	CASSTDAASYEQYF	TGTGCCAGCTCGACAGACGCGGCCTCCTACGAGCAGTACTTC
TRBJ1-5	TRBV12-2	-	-	CASRSTGVNQPQHF	TGTGCAAGTCGCTCAACAGGGGTGAATCAGCCCCAGCATTTT
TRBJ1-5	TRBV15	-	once	CATSRDKGWDQPQHF	TGTGCCACCAGCAGAGATAAGGGATGGGATCAGCCCCAGCATTTT
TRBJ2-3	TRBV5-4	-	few	CASSLDRGVTDTQYF	TGTGCCAGCAGCTTGGATCGCGGGGTTACAGATACGCAGTATTTT
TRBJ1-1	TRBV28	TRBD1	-	CASKGQPNTEAFF	TGTGCCAGCAAGGGACAGCCGAACACTGAAGCTTTCTTT
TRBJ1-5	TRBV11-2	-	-	CASSFTDNQPQHF	TGTGCCAGCAGCTTTACAGACAATCAGCCCCAGCATTTT
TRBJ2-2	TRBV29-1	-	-	CSADGARGTGELFF	TGCAGCGCAGACGGGGCCAGAGGCACCGGGGAGCTGTTTTTT